This T cell receptor beta chain was obtained from a study of early T cells in non-severe SARS-CoV-2 infection. This clonotype was recorded at least ten times. Via MiXCR, TCRdb re-called the 5' RACE reads, giving one row per CDR3 protein. The repertoire consists of roughly 63,000 distinct CDR3 sequences, with 10% to 15% occurring once and the leading ten covering approximately 4.8%. This CDR3 has 16 amino acids. Deletions cut 3 bases from V and 6 bases from J, with 17 bases between. In germline, CDR1 is KGHDR, CDR2 SFDVKD. The sample taken for sequencing was whole blood. The origin of this receptor is an adult who was a healthcare worker with PCR-confirmed SARS-CoV-2 infection or an uninfected control (not recorded which). The chain combines TRBV24-1 with TRBJ2-1; weak D call: TRBD1 (6 bases). The CDR3 DNA follows: TGTGCCACCAGTGATCCCCAGGGGATGGGTAGCAATGAGCAGTTCTTC. Encoded protein: CATSDPQGMGSNEQFF.